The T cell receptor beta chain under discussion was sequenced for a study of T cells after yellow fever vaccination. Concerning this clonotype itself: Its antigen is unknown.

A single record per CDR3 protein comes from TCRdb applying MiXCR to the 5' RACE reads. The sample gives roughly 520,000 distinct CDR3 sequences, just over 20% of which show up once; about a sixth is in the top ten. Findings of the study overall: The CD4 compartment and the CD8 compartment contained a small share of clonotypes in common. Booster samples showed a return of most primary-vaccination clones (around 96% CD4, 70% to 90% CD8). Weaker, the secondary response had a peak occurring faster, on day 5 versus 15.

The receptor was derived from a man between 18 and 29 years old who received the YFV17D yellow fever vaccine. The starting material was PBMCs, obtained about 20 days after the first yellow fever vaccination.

The CDR3 sequence is CASSQRRTASPLHF. DNA of the CDR3: TGTGCCAGCAGCCAACGAAGGACAGCCTCACCCCTCCACTTT. The rearrangement joins TRBV4-2 to TRBJ1-6, with a possible D match to TRBD1 (6 bases). The CDR3 length is 14 residues. From germline, CDR1 is LGHNA and CDR2 YNFKEQ. With 2 bases removed from V and 10 bases from J, the gap between germline ends came to 12 bases.